The 18 T cell receptor beta chains reported below all come from one sample, sequenced in a study of shared clonotypes between healthy human individuals. The data were produced by immunoSEQ multiplex PCR, yet TCRdb's version contains in-frame clones alone and is incomplete. Seen here are a few million clones, 85% to 95% observed once, and the top ten hold approximately 0.4%. The sample taken for sequencing was naive CD4+ T cells from PBMCs. Subset: CD45RA+ positively selected. The receptor source for this set is a man younger than 35 in good health. Some clones in this sample may be carry-over from other donors' samples.

The CDR3 DNA reads as TGTGCCAGCTCACCAACGGGACTAGCGGGGACCTACAATGAGCAGTTCTTC. This translates into CASSPTGLAGTYNEQFF. V gene TRBV18 combines with J gene TRBJ2-1; 13 bases are a match to TRBD2. The germline gives CDR1 KGHSH, CDR2 LQKENI. V shed 2 bases and J 2 bases; nucleotides not matched to a gene: 3. The CDR3 runs to 17 residues. The variable domain in full, completed from reference TRBV18 and TRBJ2-1, reads NAGVMQNPRHLVRRRGQEARLRCSPMKGHSHVYWYRQLPEEGLKFMVYLQKENIIDESGMPKERFSAEFPKEGPSILRIQQVVRGDSAAYFCASSPTGLAGTYNEQFFGPGTRLTVL.

The chain links TRBV5-4 to TRBJ2-5; tentatively, D is TRBD1 (5 bases). Trimming cost V 2 bases and J 5 bases, with 16 bases left between them. Per germline, CDR1 SGHNT and CDR2 YYREEE (reference sequence). CDR3 length equals 15 residues. CDR3 bases: TGTGCCAGCAGCTTAGGCCGCTGGGCAGGGGAGACCCAGTACTTC. Translating it yields CASSLGRWAGETQYF.

The CDR3 is CASSQSLRDREHYGYTF. The DNA for the CDR3 is TGCGCCAGCAGCCAAAGCCTACGGGACAGGGAACACTATGGCTACACCTTC. The chain is built from TRBV4-3 and TRBJ1-2; 9 nucleotides line up with TRBD1. Germline V lookup: CDR1 LGHNA, CDR2 YSLEER. The length of the CDR3 is 17 residues. The trim removed 2 bases at V and 3 bases at J, leaving 10 bases unmatched.

The chain has TRBV7-3 and TRBJ2-7; a possible D gene is TRBD1 (5 bases). This CDR3 has 15 residues. Germline lookup yields CDR1 SGHTA and CDR2 FQGTGA. The germline V and J ends were trimmed by 5 bases and 2 bases, with 16 bases remaining between them. The CDR3 DNA sequence: TGTGCCAGCAGCATCGACAGCGCCGGCCCCTACGAGCAGTACTTC. It encodes CASSIDSAGPYEQYF. Based on the CDR3 plus reference TRBV7-3 and TRBJ2-7, the full variable domain is GAGVSQTPSNKVTEKGKYVELRCDPISGHTALYWYRQSLGQGPEFLIYFQGTGAADDSGLPNDRFFAVRPEGSVSTLKIQRTERGDSAVYLCASSIDSAGPYEQYFGPGTRLTVT.

This clone was detected only a few times. The chain carries TRBV16 and TRBJ1-5; weak D call: TRBD1 (6 bases). Germline V gives CDR1 KGHSY, CDR2 FQNENV. The V end was cut by 5 bases, the J end by 3 bases, with 8 bases between. This CDR3 is built from 13 residues. CDR3 DNA: TGTGCCAGCAGCGGACAGTCCAATCAGCCCCAGCATTTT. As protein: CASSGQSNQPQHF.

The J gene is TRBJ2-1, the V gene TRBV10-3; TRBD1 matches at 7 bases. CDR1 is ENHRY and CDR2 is SYGVKD in the germline V gene. The CDR3 has 13 amino acids. V shed 10 bases, J shed 5 bases, and the junction held 8 bases outside the gene matches. The CDR3 nucleotides are TGTGCCACCACCCGACAGGGCGACAATGAGCAGTTCTTC. The encoded protein is CATTRQGDNEQFF.

The chain employs TRBV4-1 and TRBJ2-2; D is perhaps TRBD2 (6 bases). This CDR3 contains 16 residues. V was cut by 4 bases and J by 5 bases, with 17 bases left in between. Germline V gene lookup returns CDR1 MGHRA and CDR2 YSYEKL. Here the CDR3 reads CASSLPGTYQTGELFF. In nucleotides, the CDR3 is TGCGCCAGCAGCCTACCAGGGACTTATCAAACCGGGGAGCTGTTTTTT.

In DNA, the CDR3 is TGTGCCAGCAGTTCCGGAAAGACCCAGTACTTC. It codes for CASSSGKTQYF. This chain uses TRBV28 with TRBJ2-5; unclear D gene. CDR1 is MDHEN, CDR2 SYDVKM, per germline. This CDR3 region has 11 residues. With 4 bases removed from V and 6 bases from J, the gap between germline ends came to 6 bases.

Points on this clone: Distinct nucleotide sequences in the sample also encode this CDR3. The chain has TRBV4-2 and TRBJ2-3; D possibly matches TRBD1 or TRBD2 (6 bases each). Germline V gives CDR1 LGHNA, CDR2 YNFKEQ. This CDR3 contains 16 residues. Trimming left V 0 bases short and J 3 bases short, with 13 bases between. CDR3 in amino acids: CASSQDRGGGTDTQYF. The CDR3 region has the DNA TGTGCCAGCAGCCAAGACAGGGGAGGTGGGACAGATACGCAGTATTTT.

The CDR3: CASSPLSQGDNSPLHF. CDR3 nucleotides: TGCGCCAGCAGCCCCTTATCTCAGGGGGACAATTCACCCCTCCACTTT. The V call is TRBV5-1, the J call TRBJ1-6; 7 bases align to TRBD1. V trimming: 4 bases; J trimming: 7 bases; junction bases outside the gene matches: 11. CDR1 and CDR2 (germline): SGHRS, YFSETQ. The CDR3 loop spans 16 amino acids.

About this clone itself: Different DNA sequences within this sample yield the same CDR3. This rearrangement joins TRBV19 to TRBJ1-5; D might be TRBD1 (5 bases). Trimming removed 11 bases from V and 1 base from J, with 12 bases in between. The CDR3 length is 13 residues. Germline lookup yields CDR1 LNHDA and CDR2 SQIVND (reference sequence). The CDR3: CASRGRSNQPQHF. CDR3 coding DNA: TGTGCCTCCCGGGGCAGAAGCAATCAGCCCCAGCATTTT.

The V and J genes are TRBV28 and TRBJ2-6; 9 bases fit TRBD1. CDR1 is MDHEN and CDR2 is SYDVKM in the germline V gene. V trimming: 5 bases; J trimming: 0 bases; junction bases outside the gene matches: 5. CDR3 length equals 17 residues. The CDR3 sequence is CASSKGQGYSGANVLTF. CDR3 coding DNA: TGTGCCAGCAGTAAAGGACAGGGGTACTCTGGGGCCAACGTCCTGACTTTC.

On this clone: Other DNA sequences within the sample encode an identical CDR3. This chain uses TRBV18 with TRBJ2-5, with 8 bases matching TRBD1. The V gene's germline CDR1 is KGHSH and CDR2 LQKENI. Trimming took 3 bases from V and 5 from J; bases not matched to a gene: 5. The CDR3 contains 14 residues. For the CDR3, the DNA is TGTGCCAGCTCACCGACAGGGGTCGGGGAGACCCAGTACTTC. Its translation is CASSPTGVGETQYF.

This chain links TRBV5-1 with TRBJ2-3; 10 nucleotides line up with TRBD2. The CDR3 spans 18 residues. With 1 base clipped from V and 5 bases from J, the junction kept 13 bases outside the gene matches. Germline V gene data show CDR1 as SGHRS and CDR2 as YFSETQ. CDR3: CASSLSVGASGRGDTQYF. CDR3 DNA sequence: TGCGCCAGCAGCTTGTCGGTTGGGGCGAGCGGGAGGGGAGATACGCAGTATTTT.

The rearrangement links TRBV29-1 to TRBJ2-5; TRBD2 might be the D (5 bases). This CDR3 is 13 amino acids long. The V end lost 6 bases, the J end lost 5 bases, and 16 bases lay between the germline ends. Germline CDR1 reads SQVTM; CDR2 reads ANQGSEA. As DNA, the CDR3 is TGCAGCGTCTCCAATGGACTGTTCGAGACCCAGTACTTC. Amino acids: CSVSNGLFETQYF.

This sequence joins TRBV27 and TRBJ1-2; D is possibly TRBD1 (5 bases). This CDR3 spans 15 amino acids. Germline assignment: CDR1 MNHEY and CDR2 SMNVEV (reference sequence). Trimming took 3 bases from V and 2 from J, leaving 13 bases between them. The DNA for the CDR3 is TGTGCCAGCAGTTTGCGGCGTGGGGGAAACTATGGCTACACCTTC. Protein: CASSLRRGGNYGYTF.

The genes are TRBV7-2 and TRBJ2-1; 11 bases line up with TRBD2. The V segment lost 6 bases and the J segment 3 bases; nucleotides outside the gene matches: 7. Germline V gene lookup returns CDR1 SGHTA and CDR2 FQGNSA. The CDR3 totals 16 residues. The CDR3 loop is CASRTRLAGFYNEQFF. The CDR3 DNA reads TGTGCCAGCAGAACAAGACTAGCGGGATTCTACAATGAGCAGTTCTTC.

A note on this clone: This specimen includes other DNA sequences encoding the same CDR3. This chain uses TRBV5-1 with TRBJ2-7; 8 nucleotides line up with TRBD1. Germline loops: CDR1 SGHRS, CDR2 YFSETQ. J lost 2 bases, V lost 3 bases, and 4 bases had no gene match. The CDR3 spans 14 residues. The CDR3: CASSSGQGAYEQYF. CDR3 coding DNA: TGCGCCAGCAGCTCAGGACAGGGAGCCTACGAGCAGTACTTC.